This TCR beta chain emerged from a study of T cells in Graves' hyperthyroidism and ophthalmopathy. Study-level points and caveats: Researchers found most expanded thyroid clonotypes above 0.001 in blood as well.

Researchers amplified the TCR beta CDR3 regions from RNA transcripts. HTBI primers drove first-round RT-PCR of the TCR CDR3. TCRdb redid the calling of the multiplex PCR reads with MiXCR, one entry per CDR3 protein. The sample holds about 560,000 distinct CDR3 sequences, just over 45% seen once. This clonotype was seen many times. Its antigen is unknown. The germline V and J ends were trimmed by 6 bases and 7 bases, with 12 bases remaining between them. Germline values: CDR1 SNHLY, CDR2 FYNNEI. This CDR3 spans 12 amino acids. When ophthalmopathy did not progress within 18 months, Graves' hyperthyroidism was considered stable. Exclusion followed for patients with uncontrolled infection, other autoimmune disease, pregnancy or lactation. The study based diagnoses on clinical symptoms, serum thyroxine and TRAb, thyroid ultrasound and orbital computed tomography.

The chain is built from TRBV2 and TRBJ1-1; D might be TRBD1 (5 bases). The specimen was peripheral blood or thyroid tissue (not recorded which). The source of this sequence is a woman aged 18-29 years with Graves' hyperthyroidism. In DNA form, the CDR3 reads TGTGCCAGCAGCGCTGACAGCCTTGAAGCTTTCTTT. As protein: CASSADSLEAFF.